These 24 T cell receptor beta chains share one sample of origin, sequenced in a study of cytomegalovirus exposure and HLA in healthy donors. The PCR ran on 60 Vbeta and 13 Jbeta primers. Clones were sequenced by immunoSEQ multiplex PCR, and TCRdb holds only the in-frame ones, with some missing. The sample records 120,000 or so clones, around four fifths being singletons. Source material: PBMCs. Every receptor here comes from a male donor in good health and CMV-seropositive.

The chain is built from TRBV7-8 and TRBJ1-5; tentative D call: TRBD1 (5 bases). V was shortened by 2 bases and J by 1 base, with 15 bases between the two germline ends. Germline CDR1 is SGHVS and CDR2 is FQNEAQ. The CDR3 length is 17 residues. DNA of the CDR3: TGTGCCAGCAGCTTATTGGAGGGGATGATGAGCAATCAGCCCCAGCATTTT. This sequence encodes CASSLLEGMMSNQPQHF.

V is TRBV2 and J is TRBJ2-2; D might be TRBD1 (6 bases). Germline V gene data show CDR1 as SNHLY and CDR2 as FYNNEI. The CDR3 is 17 amino acids. V was trimmed by 0 bases and J by 0 bases, leaving 11 bases between them. CDR3 residues: CASSEAQGRSNTGELFF. CDR3 coding DNA: TGTGCCAGCAGTGAAGCGCAGGGGCGGTCGAACACCGGGGAGCTGTTTTTT.

The chain recombines TRBV4-3 with TRBJ2-1, with TRBD2 identical over 9 bases. Per germline, CDR1 LGHNA and CDR2 YSLEER. The CDR3 length is 16 residues. Trimming cost V 4 bases and J 0 bases; bases outside gene matches: 4. DNA of the CDR3: TGCGCCAGCAGCCCAGGAGCGGGAGGCTCCTACAATGAGCAGTTCTTC. It is translated as CASSPGAGGSYNEQFF.

This clone showed up just once. The V gene is TRBV13, the J gene TRBJ2-7; a weak D match, TRBD2 (6 bases). V dropped 0 bases and J dropped 6 bases, with 15 bases sitting between them. Germline V lookup: CDR1 PRHDT, CDR2 FYEKMQ (reference sequence). The CDR3 length is 15 residues. CDR3 bases: TGTGCCAGCAGCTTAGGCCGACCGGGAGATCTCGAGCAGTACTTC. This encodes CASSLGRPGDLEQYF.

J is TRBJ1-6 and V is TRBV7-8, with TRBD1 as a possible D gene (5 bases). Trimming took 5 bases from V and 2 from J, leaving 7 bases between them. CDR1 and CDR2 from the germline V gene are SGHVS and FQNEAQ. CDR3 length: 14 residues. This CDR3 is CASSPGAYNSPLHF. The CDR3, as DNA: TGTGCCAGCAGCCCGGGGGCCTATAATTCACCCCTCCACTTT.

V usage is TRBV14 and J usage is TRBJ2-2; the D gene is possibly TRBD1 (6 bases). CDR3 length equals 19 residues. From germline, CDR1 is SGHDN and CDR2 FVKESK. Between the trimmed V and J ends, which lost 4 bases and 2 bases, there was a span of 23 bases. CDR3 sequence (DNA): TGTGCCAGCAGCCCATACGGCCGAGAGGGGACACTAAACACCGGGGAGCTGTTTTTT. Its protein product is CASSPYGREGTLNTGELFF.

The rearrangement uses TRBV9 and TRBJ2-7; TRBD2 agrees at 15 bases. J was trimmed by 6 bases and V by 3 bases; bases with no gene match: 4. The V gene's germline CDR1 is SGDLS and CDR2 YYNGEE. This CDR3 is built from 15 residues. CDR3 in DNA: TGTGCCAGCAGCGGCCAGGGACTAGCGGGAGGCGAGCAGTACTTC. Translating it yields CASSGQGLAGGEQYF.

The chain uses TRBV6-6 and TRBJ2-7, with TRBD1 matching over 10 bases. With V trimmed by 5 bases and J by 0 bases, 7 bases remained unmatched. The germline CDR1 and CDR2 sequences are MNHNY and SVGAGI (reference sequence). The CDR3 sequence is 16 residues long. The CDR3 spells CASSHSGQGGSYEQYF. CDR3 nucleotide sequence: TGTGCCAGCAGTCATTCCGGACAGGGGGGCTCCTACGAGCAGTACTTC.

The chain has TRBV7-3 and TRBJ2-1; TRBD2 agrees at 10 bases. The CDR3 runs 18 residues. The V gene end was trimmed by 2 bases and the J gene end by 1 base; junction bases not matched to a gene: 8. Germline CDR1 is SGHTA and CDR2 is FQGTGA. The CDR3 loop reads CASSLRRKREGSYNEQFF. The CDR3 nucleotides read TGTGCCAGCAGCTTACGTCGGAAGCGGGAGGGTTCCTACAATGAGCAGTTCTTC.

This clone was observed a few times. The chain is built from TRBV27 and TRBJ1-2; D is perhaps TRBD1 (5 bases). The CDR3 length is 15 residues. Per germline, CDR1 MNHEY and CDR2 SMNVEV (reference sequence). V lost 2 bases, J lost 7 bases, and 17 bases lay in between. The CDR3 is CASSLGGRDRGGYTF. The CDR3 DNA follows: TGTGCCAGCAGTTTAGGTGGCAGAGATAGGGGTGGCTACACCTTC.

The chain joins TRBV27 to TRBJ2-7, with 9 positions matching TRBD2. CDR3 length: 15 residues. Trimming cost V 2 bases and J 0 bases; bases outside gene matches: 2. Germline assignment: CDR1 MNHEY and CDR2 SMNVEV (reference sequence). The CDR3 coding sequence is TGTGCCAGCAGTTTACTAGCGGGAAGCTCCTACGAGCAGTACTTC. Amino acid sequence: CASSLLAGSSYEQYF.

Only one count was recorded for this clone. This sequence joins TRBV9 and TRBJ2-2, with 9 positions matching TRBD2. Germline V gene sequence: CDR1 SGDLS, CDR2 YYNGEE. V dropped 0 bases and J dropped 3; count of bases not matched to a gene: 9. The CDR3 loop spans 18 amino acids. CDR3 sequence: CASSVAPSGIRDTGELFF. CDR3 in DNA: TGTGCCAGCAGCGTAGCCCCTAGCGGGATTCGGGACACCGGGGAGCTGTTTTTT.

This clone has only one observation. The J gene is TRBJ2-7, the V gene TRBV27; TRBD2 aligns across 8 bases. Germline V gene sequence: CDR1 MNHEY, CDR2 SMNVEV (reference sequence). The CDR3 is 14 residues long. J gave up 5 bases and V 3 bases, and 6 bases lay outside the gene matches. The CDR3 nucleotides read TGTGCCAGCAGTTTCCAGCGGGAGCGAAACGAGCAGTACTTC. Its translation: CASSFQRERNEQYF.

This clone came up once. The chain recombines TRBV9 with TRBJ2-3; weak D call: TRBD2 (6 bases). Germline V gene lookup returns CDR1 SGDLS and CDR2 YYNGEE. With 0 bases removed from V and 9 bases from J, the gap between germline ends came to 20 bases. This CDR3 contains 16 residues. For the CDR3, the DNA is TGTGCCAGCAGCGTAGACGGGGCGGGACCCTTTAAAACGCAGTATTTT. It encodes CASSVDGAGPFKTQYF.

A few counts support this clone. The chain is built from TRBV4-2 and TRBJ2-5; unclear D gene. Trimming took off 1 base at V and 5 bases at J, with 20 bases between the two ends. Germline CDR1 LGHNA, CDR2 YNFKEQ. The CDR3 totals 17 residues. The CDR3 DNA is TGTGCCAGCAGCCAAGGTACGGCAAGCCCGCGGCGGGAGACCCAGTACTTC. It translates to CASSQGTASPRRETQYF.

This sequence joins TRBV10-1 and TRBJ1-2; 9 bases agree with TRBD1. Looked up from germline, CDR1 is WNHNN and CDR2 is SYGVQD (reference sequence). The J segment lost 1 base and the V segment lost 6 bases, leaving 3 bases of the junction unmatched. This CDR3 region has 14 residues. The CDR3 DNA reads as TGCGCCAGCAGCCGGGACAGGGTTAACTATGGCTACACCTTC. It codes for CASSRDRVNYGYTF.

The chain combines TRBV7-3 with TRBJ2-3, with a tentative D call TRBD2 (6 bases). CDR3 length: 14 residues. CDR1 is SGHTA and CDR2 is FQGTGA in the germline V gene. Trimming removed 6 bases at V and 5 bases at J, with 15 bases between. CDR3 nucleotide sequence: TGTGCCAGCAGTTCAAGCGGGTCCCTAGATACGCAGTATTTT. This translates into CASSSSGSLDTQYF.

V gene TRBV2 combines with J gene TRBJ2-7; maybe TRBD2 (5 bases). The CDR3 length is 12 residues. The germline V gene encodes CDR1 SNHLY and CDR2 FYNNEI. With 10 bases removed from V and 3 bases from J, the gap between germline ends came to 13 bases. The CDR3 reads CAIYGIDYEQYF. CDR3 sequence (DNA): TGTGCCATTTACGGGATTGACTACGAGCAGTACTTC.

The rearrangement uses TRBV7-2 and TRBJ2-1; D is undetermined. CDR3 length: 13 residues. Per the germline V gene, CDR1 is SGHTA and CDR2 is FQGNSA. Trimming removed 3 bases from V and 4 bases from J, with 7 bases in between. The DNA for the CDR3 is TGTGCCAGCAGCTTTGACACGTACAATGAGCAGTTCTTC. Translated, it gives CASSFDTYNEQFF.

V and J are TRBV5-1 and TRBJ2-3; the D gene is possibly TRBD1 (5 bases). The CDR3 contains 13 residues. V gave up 4 bases and J gave up 1 base, with 7 bases separating them. The germline gives CDR1 SGHRS, CDR2 YFSETQ. The CDR3 region has the DNA TGCGCCAGCAGCCCGACAGGCACAGATACGCAGTATTTT. This gives the protein CASSPTGTDTQYF.

This chain uses TRBV19 with TRBJ2-7; no clear D gene. Per the germline V gene, CDR1 is LNHDA and CDR2 is SQIVND (reference sequence). This CDR3 contains 13 residues. With 3 bases removed from V and 7 bases from J, the gap between germline ends came to 13 bases. Written as DNA, the CDR3 is TGTGCCAGTAGTATCTCAAGCGATCGGGAGCAGTACTTC. Its translation is CASSISSDREQYF.

The chain uses TRBV11-3 and TRBJ2-1, with 9 nucleotides matching TRBD2. V was pared by 5 bases and J by 9 bases, with 17 bases of the junction left unmatched. Germline loops: CDR1 SGHNT, CDR2 YENEEA. This CDR3 region has 17 residues. The CDR3 region has the DNA TGTGCCAGCAGCCCGAGTGATGTAGGCGGGAGGGGACCTGAGCAGTTCTTC. It specifies CASSPSDVGGRGPEQFF.

CDR3 DNA: TGTGCCAGCAGACCCTCGGGGGAGGGGTCCTACAATGAGCAGTTCTTC. This gives the protein CASRPSGEGSYNEQFF. The chain carries TRBV12-1 and TRBJ2-1; TRBD2, the D gene given by the table, was not confirmed from the DNA. TRBV12-1 is marked as a pseudogene. CDR3 length: 16 residues.

The CDR3 loop is CASRSISSVMNTEAFF. For the CDR3, the DNA is TGTGCCAGCAGATCCATTTCGAGCGTGATGAACACTGAAGCTTTCTTT. J is TRBJ1-1 and V is TRBV7-9, with D hard to call. The CDR3 has 16 amino acids. Germline CDR1 SEHNR, CDR2 FQNEAQ (reference sequence). The V end was cut by 6 bases, the J end by 0 bases, with 17 bases between.